The next 8 T cell receptor beta chains were all read from a single sample in a study of blood T cells in healthy people across ages. It was with a sample-barcoded 5' primer and a J-beta primer mix that a second PCR of roughly 6 to 12 cycles was run. Each CDR3 protein gets one entry after TCRdb re-called the 5' RACE reads with MiXCR. The sample includes approximately 790,000 distinct CDR3 sequences, around 62% of them seen just once. Sequencing was done on a sample of blood. All receptors derive from a man aged 30-40 years in good health.

The chain employs TRBV9 and TRBJ1-2, with a weak D call TRBD1 (6 bases). Germline loops: CDR1 SGDLS, CDR2 YYNGEE. Trimming cost V 4 bases and J 0 bases, with 19 bases left between them. The CDR3 loop spans 17 amino acids. CDR3 sequence reads: CASSPRQVLGANYGYTF. The CDR3 nucleotides are TGTGCCAGCAGCCCCCGACAGGTCCTCGGGGCTAACTATGGCTACACCTTC.

This chain connects TRBV6-2 or TRBV6-3 to TRBJ2-1; TRBD1 matches at 12 bases. CDR3 size: 16 residues. Losses at the gene ends were 1 base for V and 8 bases for J; bases not matched to a gene: 6. CDR1 and CDR2 from the germline V gene are MNHEY and SVGEGT. CDR3 sequence (DNA): TGTGCCAGCAGTTACTTGGGACAGGGGGCTCTCGATGAGCAGTTCTTC. This gives the protein CASSYLGQGALDEQFF.

DNA of the CDR3: TGCGCCAGCAGCCACCCACTAGCGGGCGCAACACCGAACACCGGGGAGCTGTTTTTT. Translating gives CASSHPLAGATPNTGELFF. The V gene is TRBV4-3, the J gene TRBJ2-2; TRBD2 agrees at 9 bases. Trimming took 3 bases from V and 0 from J; bases not matched to a gene: 11. Germline V CDR1 and CDR2: LGHNA, YSLEER. This CDR3 has 19 residues.

The CDR3 nucleotides are TGTGCCACCAGCAGAGATCTCCCGGGACAGGGGGACAATGAGCAGTTCTTC. It is translated as CATSRDLPGQGDNEQFF. The V call is TRBV15, the J call TRBJ2-1; TRBD1 matches 11 bases. The CDR3 is 17 amino acids. With 0 bases clipped from V and 5 bases from J, the junction kept 6 bases outside the gene matches. The germline V gene encodes CDR1 LNHNV and CDR2 YYDKDF (reference sequence). Full variable domain (rest looked up from reference TRBV15 and TRBJ2-1): DAMVIQNPRYQVTQFGKPVTLSCSQTLNHNVMYWYQQKSSQAPKLLFHYYDKDFNNEADTPDNFQSRRPNTSFCFLDIRSPGLGDTAMYLCATSRDLPGQGDNEQFFGPGTRLTVL.

This chain uses TRBV20-1 with TRBJ2-6; TRBD1 is a possible D gene (5 bases). V was clipped by 6 bases and J by 0 bases, with 9 bases between them. Germline lookup yields CDR1 DFQATT and CDR2 SNEGSKA (reference sequence). The CDR3 length is 14 residues. Here the CDR3 reads CSAIQGSGANVLTF. As DNA, the CDR3 is TGCAGTGCGATTCAGGGCTCTGGGGCCAACGTCCTGACTTTC.

The J gene is TRBJ2-5, the V gene TRBV5-5, with D possibly being TRBD2 (5 bases). Trimming pared 5 bases from V and 0 bases from J, leaving 8 bases between. The germline V gene has CDR1 SGHKS and CDR2 YYEKEE (reference sequence). This CDR3 region has 13 residues. CDR3 nucleotides: TGTGCCAGCAGGACTACCGACCAAGAGACCCAGTACTTC. It codes for CASRTTDQETQYF.

CDR3 bases: TGCAGTGCTAGAAAGGGGGCAACTGAAGCTTTCTTT. Its protein is CSARKGATEAFF. The chain is built from TRBV20-1 and TRBJ1-1; the match to TRBD1 covers 7 bases. The CDR3 loop spans 12 amino acids. V trimming: 2 bases; J trimming: 5 bases; junction bases outside the gene matches: 2. Germline CDR1 DFQATT, CDR2 SNEGSKA (reference sequence).

V and J are TRBV7-8 and TRBJ2-5; tentative D call: TRBD1 (9 bases). From germline, CDR1 is SGHVS and CDR2 FQNEAQ. Between the trimmed V and J ends, which lost 0 bases and 11 bases, there was a span of 25 bases. CDR3 length: 17 amino acids. CDR3 nucleotide sequence: TGTGCCAGCAGCTTAGCTAGCGGGACAGGGACAGTGAAGGAGCAGTACTTC. Residues: CASSLASGTGTVKEQYF.